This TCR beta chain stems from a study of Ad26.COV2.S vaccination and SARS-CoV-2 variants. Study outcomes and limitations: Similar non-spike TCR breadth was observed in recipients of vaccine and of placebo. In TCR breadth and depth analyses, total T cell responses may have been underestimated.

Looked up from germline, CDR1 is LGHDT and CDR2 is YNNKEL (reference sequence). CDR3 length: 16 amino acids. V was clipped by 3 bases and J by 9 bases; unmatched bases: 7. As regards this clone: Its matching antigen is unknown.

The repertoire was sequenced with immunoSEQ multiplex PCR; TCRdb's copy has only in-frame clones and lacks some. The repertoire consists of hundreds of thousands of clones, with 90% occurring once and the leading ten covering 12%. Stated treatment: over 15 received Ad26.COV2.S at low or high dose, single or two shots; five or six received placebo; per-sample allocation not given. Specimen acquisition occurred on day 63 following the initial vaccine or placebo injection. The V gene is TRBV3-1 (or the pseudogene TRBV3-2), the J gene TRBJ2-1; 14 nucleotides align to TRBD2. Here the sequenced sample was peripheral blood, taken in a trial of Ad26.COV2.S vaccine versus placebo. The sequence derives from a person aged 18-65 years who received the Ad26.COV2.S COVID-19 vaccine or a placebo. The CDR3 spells CASSQTGTSGRVEQFF. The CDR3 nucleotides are TGTGCCAGCAGCCAGACCGGGACTAGCGGGAGAGTTGAGCAGTTCTTC.